This T cell receptor (beta chain) was obtained from a study of blood T cell repertoires in COVID-19. On the study more broadly: Sites in the United States, Italy and Spain provided acute and convalescent COVID-19 samples. From T cells, B-cell-depleted T cells, or PBMCs came the material, which was cDNA or gDNA.

V was clipped by 1 base and J by 8 bases; unmatched bases: 7. Germline V gene lookup returns CDR1 LNHDA and CDR2 SQIVND (reference sequence). The CDR3 is 15 residues long. The data were produced by immunoSEQ multiplex PCR, yet TCRdb's version contains in-frame clones alone and is incomplete. The sample includes roughly 330,000 clones, around 90% seen only once; the top ten take 6.4%. The V call is TRBV19, the J call TRBJ2-1; 8 nucleotides line up with TRBD1. The receptor's source is a young man who had recovered from COVID-19. What was sequenced was peripheral blood. CDR3 DNA sequence: TGTGCCAGTAGTATAGGGACAGGGCTTTCGGATGAGCAGTTCTTC. This codes for CASSIGTGLSDEQFF.